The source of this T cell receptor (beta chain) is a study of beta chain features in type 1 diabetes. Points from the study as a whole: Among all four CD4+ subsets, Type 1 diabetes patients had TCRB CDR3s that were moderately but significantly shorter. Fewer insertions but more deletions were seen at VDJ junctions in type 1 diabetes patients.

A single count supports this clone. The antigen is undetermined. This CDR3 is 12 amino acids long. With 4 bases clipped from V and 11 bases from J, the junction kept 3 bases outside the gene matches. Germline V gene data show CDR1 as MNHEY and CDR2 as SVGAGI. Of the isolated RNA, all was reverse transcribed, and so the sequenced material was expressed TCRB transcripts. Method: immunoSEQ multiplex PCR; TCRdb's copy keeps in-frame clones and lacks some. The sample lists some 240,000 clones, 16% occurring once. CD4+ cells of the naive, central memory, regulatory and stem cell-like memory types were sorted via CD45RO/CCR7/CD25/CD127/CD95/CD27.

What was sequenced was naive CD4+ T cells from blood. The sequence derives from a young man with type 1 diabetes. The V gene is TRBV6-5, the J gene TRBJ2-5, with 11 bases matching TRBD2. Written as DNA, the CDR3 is TGTGCCAGCAGTTTAGCGGGAGGGGCTCAGTACTTC. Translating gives CASSLAGGAQYF.